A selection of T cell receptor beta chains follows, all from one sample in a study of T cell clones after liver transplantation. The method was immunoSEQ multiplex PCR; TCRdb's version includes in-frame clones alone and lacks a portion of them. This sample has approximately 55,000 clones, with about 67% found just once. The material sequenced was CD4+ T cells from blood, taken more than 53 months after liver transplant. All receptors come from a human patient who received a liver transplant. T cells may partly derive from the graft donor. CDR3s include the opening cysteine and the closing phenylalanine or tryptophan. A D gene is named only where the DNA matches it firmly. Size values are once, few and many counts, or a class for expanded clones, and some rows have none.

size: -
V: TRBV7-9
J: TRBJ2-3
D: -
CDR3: CASSWGSGTDTQYF
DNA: TGTGCCAGCAGCTGGGGGTCGGGCACAGATACGCAGTATTTT

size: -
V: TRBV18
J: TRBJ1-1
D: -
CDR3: CASSPSPAVNTEAFF
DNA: TGTGCCAGCTCACCTTCACCGGCGGTGAACACTGAAGCTTTCTTT

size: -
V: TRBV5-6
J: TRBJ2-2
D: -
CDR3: CASSLGSAGTNTGELFF
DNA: TGTGCCAGCAGCTTGGGATCTGCGGGGACGAACACCGGGGAGCTGTTTTTT

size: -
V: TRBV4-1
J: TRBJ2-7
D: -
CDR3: CASSQVGRGRYEQYF
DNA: TGCGCCAGCAGCCAAGTTGGAAGGGGGAGGTACGAGCAGTACTTC

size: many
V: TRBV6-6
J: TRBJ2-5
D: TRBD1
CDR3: CASSYSDRLQETQYF
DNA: TGTGCCAGCAGTTACTCGGACAGGCTCCAAGAGACCCAGTACTTC

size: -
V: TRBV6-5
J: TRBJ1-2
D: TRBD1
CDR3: CASSYGRGQDGYTF
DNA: TGTGCCAGCAGTTACGGCAGGGGGCAGGATGGCTACACCTTC

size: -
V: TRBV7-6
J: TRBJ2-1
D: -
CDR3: CASSLAGASYNEQFF
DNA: TGTGCCAGCAGCTTAGCAGGGGCCTCCTACAATGAGCAGTTCTTC

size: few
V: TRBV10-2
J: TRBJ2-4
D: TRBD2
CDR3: CATAGAGGNIQYF
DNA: TGCGCCACCGCTGGCGCGGGGGGAAACATTCAGTACTTC

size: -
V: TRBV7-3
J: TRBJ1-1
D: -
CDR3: CASSPHTLYTEAFF
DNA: TGTGCCAGCAGCCCACACACCCTATACACTGAAGCTTTCTTT

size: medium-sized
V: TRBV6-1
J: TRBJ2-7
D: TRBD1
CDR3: CASSTDPGQGDF
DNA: TGTGCCAGCAGTACCGATCCGGGACAGGGGGACTTC

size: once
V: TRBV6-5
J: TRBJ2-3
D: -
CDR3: CASSYSGQASTDTQYF
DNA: TGTGCCAGCAGTTACTCGGGGCAGGCCAGCACAGATACGCAGTATTTT

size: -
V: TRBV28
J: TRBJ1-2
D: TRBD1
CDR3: CATTGQGAQGYTF
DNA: TGTGCCACCACTGGACAGGGGGCGCAAGGCTACACCTTC

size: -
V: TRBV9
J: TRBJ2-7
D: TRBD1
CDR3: CASSVAPGQFYEQYF
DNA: TGTGCCAGCAGCGTAGCACCGGGACAGTTCTACGAGCAGTACTTC

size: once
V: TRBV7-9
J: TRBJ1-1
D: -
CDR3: CASSLESPRNTEAFF
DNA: TGTGCCAGCAGCTTAGAAAGTCCTAGGAACACTGAAGCTTTCTTT

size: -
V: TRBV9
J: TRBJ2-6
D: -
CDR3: CASRGISGANVLTF
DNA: TGTGCCAGCAGGGGGATTTCTGGGGCCAACGTCCTGACTTTC

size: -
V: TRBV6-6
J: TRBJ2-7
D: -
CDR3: CASERQVAYEQYF
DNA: TGTGCCAGCGAACGTCAGGTAGCCTACGAGCAGTACTTC

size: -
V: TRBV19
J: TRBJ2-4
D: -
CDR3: CASSIRGAKNIQYF
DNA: TGTGCCAGTAGTATACGGGGGGCCAAAAACATTCAGTACTTC

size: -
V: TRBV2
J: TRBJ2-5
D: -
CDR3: CASTLGQAETQYF
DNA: TGTGCCAGCACCCTTGGCCAGGCGGAGACCCAGTACTTC

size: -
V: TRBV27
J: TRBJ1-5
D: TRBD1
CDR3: CASSARRTGGNQPQHF
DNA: TGTGCCAGCAGTGCGAGAAGGACAGGGGGCAATCAGCCCCAGCATTTT

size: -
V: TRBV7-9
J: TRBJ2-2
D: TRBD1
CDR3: CASSFRYDRDTGELFF
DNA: TGTGCCAGCAGCTTTCGCTACGACAGGGACACCGGGGAGCTGTTTTTT

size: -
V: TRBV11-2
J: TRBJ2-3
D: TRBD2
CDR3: CASSGLAGLADTQYF
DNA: TGTGCCAGCAGCGGACTAGCGGGGCTCGCAGATACGCAGTATTTT

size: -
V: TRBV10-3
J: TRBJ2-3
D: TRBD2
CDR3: CAISASGDPTDTQYF
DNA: TGTGCCATCAGTGCTAGCGGGGACCCCACAGATACGCAGTATTTT

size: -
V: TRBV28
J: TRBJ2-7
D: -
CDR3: CASIVSGGGEQYF
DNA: TGTGCCAGCATCGTCTCAGGGGGAGGCGAGCAGTACTTC

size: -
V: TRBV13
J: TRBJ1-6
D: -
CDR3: CASSRGSNSPLHF
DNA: TGTGCCAGCAGCCGGGGGTCCAATTCACCCCTCCACTTT

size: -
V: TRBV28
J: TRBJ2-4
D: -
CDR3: CASSLGGNIQYF
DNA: TGTGCCAGCAGTTTAGGGGGAAACATTCAGTACTTC

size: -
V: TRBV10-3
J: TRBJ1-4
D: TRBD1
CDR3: CAISGGQGAEKLFF
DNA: TGTGCCATCAGTGGGGGACAGGGGGCAGAAAAACTGTTTTTT

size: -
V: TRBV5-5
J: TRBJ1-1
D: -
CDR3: CASSLDGVTEAFF
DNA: TGTGCCAGCAGCTTGGACGGAGTCACTGAAGCTTTCTTT

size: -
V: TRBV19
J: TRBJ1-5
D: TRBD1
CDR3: CASSPDFLGRGNNQPQHF
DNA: TGTGCCAGTAGTCCCGATTTTTTGGGCAGGGGGAACAATCAGCCCCAGCATTTT

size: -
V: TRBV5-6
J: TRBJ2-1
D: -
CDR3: CASSQYNEQFF
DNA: TGTGCCAGCAGCCAGTACAATGAGCAGTTCTTC

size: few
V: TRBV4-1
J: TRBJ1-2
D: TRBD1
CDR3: CASSQDEIRQGANYGYTF
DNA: TGCGCCAGCAGCCAAGATGAAATTCGGCAGGGGGCCAACTATGGCTACACCTTC

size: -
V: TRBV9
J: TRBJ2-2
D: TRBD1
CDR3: CASSYAGGANTGELFF
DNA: TGTGCCAGCAGCTACGCAGGGGGCGCGAACACCGGGGAGCTGTTTTTT

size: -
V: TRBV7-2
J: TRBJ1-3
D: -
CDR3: CASSLDSQGGNTIYF
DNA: TGTGCCAGCAGCTTAGACTCCCAGGGTGGAAACACCATATATTTT

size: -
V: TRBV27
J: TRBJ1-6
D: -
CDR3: CASSWDGLNSPLHF
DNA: TGTGCCAGCAGTTGGGACGGTCTTAATTCACCCCTCCACTTT

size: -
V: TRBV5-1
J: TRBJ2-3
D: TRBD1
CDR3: CASRGQGQLSDTQYF
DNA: TGCGCCAGCAGGGGACAGGGGCAGTTGTCAGATACGCAGTATTTT